This T cell receptor (beta chain) was captured in a study of blood T cell repertoires in COVID-19. Turning to the study itself: Both acute and convalescent COVID-19 samples were obtained from the United States, Italy and Spain. Sample material is recorded as cDNA or gDNA derived from T cells, B-cell-depleted T cells, or PBMCs.

CDR1 and CDR2 from the germline V gene are LNHDA and SQIVND (reference sequence). The CDR3 is made up of 16 amino acids. Trimming at V came to 1 base and at J to 10 bases, leaving 11 bases not matched to a gene. Original data processing: Nucleated cell number was recorded as an estimate derived from reference gene primer amplification. Generated by immunoSEQ multiplex PCR, the TCRdb table keeps only in-frame clones and is missing some. That table gives V, J and clone size, and the DNA gave D and trimming. The profile shows over 4,000 clones, around 73% of them singletons. V usage is TRBV19 and J usage is TRBJ1-5; 9 bases agree with TRBD1. Material: peripheral blood. The TCR was taken from a human donor with active or convalescent COVID-19. The donor label of this sample is uncertain. The CDR3 spells CASSIVTGGANGPQHF. In DNA, the CDR3 is TGTGCCAGTAGTATAGTAACAGGGGGCGCGAATGGACCCCAGCATTTT.